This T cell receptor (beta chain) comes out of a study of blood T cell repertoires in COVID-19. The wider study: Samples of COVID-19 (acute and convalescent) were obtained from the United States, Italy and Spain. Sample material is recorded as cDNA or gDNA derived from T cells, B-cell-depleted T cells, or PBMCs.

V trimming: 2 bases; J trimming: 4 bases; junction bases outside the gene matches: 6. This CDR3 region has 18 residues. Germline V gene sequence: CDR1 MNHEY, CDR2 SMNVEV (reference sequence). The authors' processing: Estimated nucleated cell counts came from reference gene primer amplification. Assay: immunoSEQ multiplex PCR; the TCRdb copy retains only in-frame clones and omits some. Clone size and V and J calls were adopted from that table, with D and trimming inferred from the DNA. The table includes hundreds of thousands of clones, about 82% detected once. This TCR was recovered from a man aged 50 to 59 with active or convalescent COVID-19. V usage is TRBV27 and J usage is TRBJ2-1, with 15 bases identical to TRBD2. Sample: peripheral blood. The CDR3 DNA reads TGTGCCAGCAGTTTAGGACTAGCGGGAGGGCGGGTTTACAATGAGCAGTTCTTC. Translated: CASSLGLAGGRVYNEQFF.